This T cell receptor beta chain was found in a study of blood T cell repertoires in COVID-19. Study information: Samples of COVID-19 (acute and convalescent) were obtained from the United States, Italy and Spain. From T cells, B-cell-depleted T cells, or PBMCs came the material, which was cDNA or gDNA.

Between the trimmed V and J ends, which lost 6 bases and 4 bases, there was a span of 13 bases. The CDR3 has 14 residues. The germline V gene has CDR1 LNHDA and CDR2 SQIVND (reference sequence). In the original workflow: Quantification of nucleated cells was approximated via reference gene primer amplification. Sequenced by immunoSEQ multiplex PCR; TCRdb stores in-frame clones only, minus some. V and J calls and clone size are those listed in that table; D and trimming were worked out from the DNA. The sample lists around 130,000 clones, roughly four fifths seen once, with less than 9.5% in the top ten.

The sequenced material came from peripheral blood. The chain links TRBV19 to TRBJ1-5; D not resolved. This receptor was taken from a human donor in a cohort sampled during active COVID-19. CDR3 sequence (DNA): TGTGCCAGTAGCGCAGCGGGTTGGAATCAGCCCCAGCATTTT. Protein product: CASSAAGWNQPQHF.